This is a list of T cell receptor beta chains from one sample in a study of blood T cell repertoires in COVID-19. Profiled with immunoSEQ multiplex PCR; TCRdb holds only in-frame clones, not every one. The sample lists tens of thousands of clones; approximately 86% were seen once. Sequencing input: peripheral blood. The receptor set was obtained from a woman of 80 years or more with active or convalescent COVID-19. Both conserved end residues are part of each CDR3. D genes are given only for firm matches. Expanded clones get a size class; other rows say once, few or many, or leave the size out.

J gene	clone size	V gene	D gene	CDR3 DNA	CDR3 protein
TRBJ1-1	NA	TRBV15	NA	TGTGCCACCAGCAGAGATTGGGGGAGGCCGGGAACTGAAGCTTTCTTT	CATSRDWGRPGTEAFF
TRBJ2-3	few	TRBV6-2/TRBV6-3	NA	TGTGCCAGCAGTTGGCCAGATACGCAGTATTTT	CASSWPDTQYF
TRBJ2-3	NA	TRBV5-1	TRBD2	TGCGCCAGCAGCTTGGATAGCGGGGGGAGCACAGATACGCAGTATTTT	CASSLDSGGSTDTQYF
TRBJ2-7	NA	TRBV7-2	NA	TGTGCCAGCAGCCCCTCGGGGATAAACTACGAGCAGTACTTC	CASSPSGINYEQYF
TRBJ2-7	NA	TRBV4-2	NA	TGTGCCAGCAGCCAAGGCATGGACAGTTCCTACGAGCAGTACTTC	CASSQGMDSSYEQYF
TRBJ1-4	NA	TRBV19	TRBD1	TGTGCCAGTAGGAGGGGGCAGGGATCTGAAAAACTGTTTTTT	CASRRGQGSEKLFF
TRBJ2-7	NA	TRBV2	TRBD2	TGTGCCAGCAACCCGGGACTAGCGCCCTACGAGCAGTACTTC	CASNPGLAPYEQYF
TRBJ1-2	NA	TRBV9	TRBD1	TGTGCCAGCAGCGGGGACAGGTGGCCCCCCTATGGCTACACCTTC	CASSGDRWPPYGYTF
TRBJ1-2	NA	TRBV24-1	NA	TGTGCCACCAGTGATCGAACAGGGAGAGGGGTTTATGGCTACACCTTC	CATSDRTGRGVYGYTF
TRBJ2-1	NA	TRBV7-3	TRBD2	TGTGCCAGCAGCTTAACTAGCGGGGGGGCTCATCGTCAGGAGCAGTTCTTC	CASSLTSGGAHRQEQFF
TRBJ2-1	NA	TRBV3-1/TRBV3-2	TRBD1	TGTGCCAGCAGAACCGGGACAGGGAATGAGCAGTTCTTC	CASRTGTGNEQFF
TRBJ1-2	once	TRBV28	NA	TGTGCCAGCAGGACAGGTTCCGGCTACACCTTC	CASRTGSGYTF
TRBJ2-3	NA	TRBV5-6	TRBD1	TGTGCCAGCAGCAACCAGGGGGCAACAGATACGCAGTATTTT	CASSNQGATDTQYF
TRBJ1-6	NA	TRBV18	TRBD1	TGTGCCAGCTCACGTCCCGGGACAGGGGGCGGAACAAATTCACCCCTCCACTTT	CASSRPGTGGGTNSPLHF
TRBJ2-5	NA	TRBV9	NA	TGTGCCAGCAGCCCCAATAGCGGCTCCCAAGAGACCCAGTACTTC	CASSPNSGSQETQYF
TRBJ2-4	NA	TRBV19	TRBD1	TGTGCCAGTAGTATAGCACTTCAGGGGGCGCGGTCAAACATTCAGTACTTC	CASSIALQGARSNIQYF
TRBJ2-7	NA	TRBV11-3	TRBD1	TGTGCCAGCAGCGCCTCGACAGGGGCGAGCTCCTACGAGCAGTACTTC	CASSASTGASSYEQYF
TRBJ2-1	once	TRBV19	TRBD1	TGTGCCAGTAGTCTAGGGACAGGGACCTACAATGAGCAGTTCTTC	CASSLGTGTYNEQFF
TRBJ2-1	NA	TRBV11-2	NA	TGTGCCAGCAGCCTGCCAACAGTTTACAATGAGCAGTTCTTC	CASSLPTVYNEQFF
TRBJ1-2	few	TRBV19	TRBD1	TGTGCCAGTAGTCGGACAGGAGCTAACTATGGCTACACCTTC	CASSRTGANYGYTF
TRBJ2-5	few	TRBV28	NA	TGTGCCAGCAGTTTCAGGACTTACCAAGAGACCCAGTACTTC	CASSFRTYQETQYF
TRBJ1-3	NA	TRBV18	NA	TGTGCCAGCTCACCACGACTTGATATTAGGTCTGGAAACACCATATATTTT	CASSPRLDIRSGNTIYF
TRBJ2-2	NA	TRBV5-8	NA	TGTGCCAGCAGCTTGGGCCTTCAATTGTGGGGGGACACCGGGGAGCTGTTTTTT	CASSLGLQLWGDTGELFF
TRBJ2-2	NA	TRBV6-5	TRBD1	TGTGCCAGCAGCAGGACAGGGAACACCGGGGAGCTGTTTTTT	CASSRTGNTGELFF
TRBJ1-6	once	TRBV2	NA	TGTGCCAGCAGTTTGTTGAGCTCCTATAATTCACCCCTCCACTTT	CASSLLSSYNSPLHF
TRBJ1-4	NA	TRBV9	TRBD1	TGTGCCACCAAACTGCTACAGGGGCTTAATGAAAAACTGTTTTTT	CATKLLQGLNEKLFF
TRBJ2-1	NA	TRBV30	NA	TGTGCCTGGAGCCCGGACAGCTACAATGAGCAGTTCTTC	CAWSPDSYNEQFF
TRBJ1-3	NA	TRBV5-4	NA	TGTGCCAGCAGCTCCGCCCTCAGCGAGACCATATATTTT	CASSSALSETIYF
TRBJ2-3	NA	TRBV19	TRBD2	TGTGCCAGTAGTCTAGGGACTAGTACGGATACGCAGTATTTT	CASSLGTSTDTQYF
TRBJ1-5	NA	TRBV6-5	TRBD1	TGTGCCAGCTCAGGGGGAGGCGATCAGCCCCAGCATTTT	CASSGGGDQPQHF
TRBJ1-3	NA	TRBV5-1	NA	TGCGCCAGCAGCCCCGATCAGGCTGGAAACACCATATATTTT	CASSPDQAGNTIYF
TRBJ2-5	NA	TRBV5-1	NA	TGCGCCAGCAGCTTGGCCAGCGGACAGGAGACCCAGTACTTC	CASSLASGQETQYF
TRBJ2-5	NA	TRBV6-1	TRBD2	TGTGCCAGCAGTGAAGCAGCGGGGGGGCCCGTGCAAGAGACCCAGTACTTC	CASSEAAGGPVQETQYF
TRBJ1-2	NA	TRBV11-2	TRBD1	TGTGCCAGCAGCTTAGGATGGACAGGGGTGGGAGGCTACACCTTC	CASSLGWTGVGGYTF
TRBJ1-5	NA	TRBV9	TRBD1	TGTGCCAGCAGCGACGGACAGGGTAGCAATCAGCCCCAGCATTTT	CASSDGQGSNQPQHF
TRBJ1-1	NA	TRBV5-8	TRBD1	TGTGCCAGCAGCCCGGACAGGAGAGCTTTCTTT	CASSPDRRAFF
TRBJ1-5	NA	TRBV6-5	NA	TGTGCCAGCCAACCTTCTACAGGGAACAATCAGCCCCAGCATTTT	CASQPSTGNNQPQHF
TRBJ1-2	NA	TRBV2	TRBD1	TGTGCCAGCAGGGAGGGACAGGTCCCCTATGGCTACACCTTC	CASREGQVPYGYTF
TRBJ1-3	NA	TRBV18	NA	TGTGCCAGCTCACCCGGGACATCCGGAAACACCATATATTTT	CASSPGTSGNTIYF
TRBJ1-2	once	TRBV10-2	NA	TGCGCCAGCGGATGGGCAAGCGGGGTCTATGGCTACACCTTC	CASGWASGVYGYTF
TRBJ1-1	NA	TRBV5-1	TRBD1	TGCGCCAGCAGCTTCCGGGACAGGGACACTGAAGCTTTCTTT	CASSFRDRDTEAFF
TRBJ1-6	few	TRBV6-5	TRBD1	TGTGCCAGCAAGACAGGGGTTAATTCACCCCTCCACTTT	CASKTGVNSPLHF
TRBJ1-2	once	TRBV5-5	NA	TGTGCCAGCAGCTTGGCCCCACAGGGTCCCCCAACTAACTATGGCTACACCTTC	CASSLAPQGPPTNYGYTF
TRBJ2-1	NA	TRBV15	NA	TGTGCCACCAGCAGAGATATAACCGACAACAATGAGCAGTTCTTC	CATSRDITDNNEQFF
TRBJ1-1	NA	TRBV10-3	NA	TGTGCCATCAGGGCCCAAGGGGCATCGAACACTGAAGCTTTCTTT	CAIRAQGASNTEAFF